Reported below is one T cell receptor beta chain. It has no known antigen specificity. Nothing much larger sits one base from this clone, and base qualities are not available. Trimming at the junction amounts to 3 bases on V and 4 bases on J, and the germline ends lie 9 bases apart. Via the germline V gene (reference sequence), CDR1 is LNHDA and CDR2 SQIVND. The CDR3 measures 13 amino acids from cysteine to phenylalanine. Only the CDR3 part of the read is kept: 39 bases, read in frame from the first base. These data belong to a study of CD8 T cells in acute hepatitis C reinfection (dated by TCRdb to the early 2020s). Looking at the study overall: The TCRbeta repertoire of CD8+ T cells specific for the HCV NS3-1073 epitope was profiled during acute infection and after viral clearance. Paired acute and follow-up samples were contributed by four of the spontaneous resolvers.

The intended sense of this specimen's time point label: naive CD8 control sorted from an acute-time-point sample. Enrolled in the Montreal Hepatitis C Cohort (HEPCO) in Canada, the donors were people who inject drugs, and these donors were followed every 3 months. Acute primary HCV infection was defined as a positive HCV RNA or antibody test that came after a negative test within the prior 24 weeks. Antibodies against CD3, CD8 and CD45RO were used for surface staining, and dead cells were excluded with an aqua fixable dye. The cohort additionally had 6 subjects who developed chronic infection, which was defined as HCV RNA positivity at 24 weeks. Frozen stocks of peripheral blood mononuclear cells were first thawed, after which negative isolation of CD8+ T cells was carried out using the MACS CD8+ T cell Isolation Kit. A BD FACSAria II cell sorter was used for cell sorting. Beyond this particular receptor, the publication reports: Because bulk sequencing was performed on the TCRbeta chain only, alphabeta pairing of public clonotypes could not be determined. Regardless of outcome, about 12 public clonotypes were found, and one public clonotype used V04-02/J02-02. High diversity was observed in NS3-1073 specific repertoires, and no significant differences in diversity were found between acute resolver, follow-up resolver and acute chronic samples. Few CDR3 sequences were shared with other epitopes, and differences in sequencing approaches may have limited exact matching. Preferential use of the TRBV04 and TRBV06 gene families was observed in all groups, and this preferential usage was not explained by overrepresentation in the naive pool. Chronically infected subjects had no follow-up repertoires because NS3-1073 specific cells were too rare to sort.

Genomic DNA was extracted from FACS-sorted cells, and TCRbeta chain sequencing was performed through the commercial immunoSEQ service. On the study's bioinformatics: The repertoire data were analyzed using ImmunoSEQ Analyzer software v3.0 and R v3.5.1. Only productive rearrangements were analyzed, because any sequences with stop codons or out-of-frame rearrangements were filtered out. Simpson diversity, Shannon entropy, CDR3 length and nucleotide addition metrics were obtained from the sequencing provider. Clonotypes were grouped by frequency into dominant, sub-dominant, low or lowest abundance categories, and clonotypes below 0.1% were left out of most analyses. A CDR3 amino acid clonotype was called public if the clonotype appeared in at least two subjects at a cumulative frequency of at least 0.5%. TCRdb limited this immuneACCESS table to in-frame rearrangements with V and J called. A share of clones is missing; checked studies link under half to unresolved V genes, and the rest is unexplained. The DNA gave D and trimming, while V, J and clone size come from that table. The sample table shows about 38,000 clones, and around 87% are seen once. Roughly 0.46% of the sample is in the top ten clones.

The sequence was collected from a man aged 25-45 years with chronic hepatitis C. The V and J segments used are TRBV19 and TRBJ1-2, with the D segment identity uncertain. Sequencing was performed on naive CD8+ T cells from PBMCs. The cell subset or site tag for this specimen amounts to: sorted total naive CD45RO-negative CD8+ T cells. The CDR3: CASSISTFYGYTF. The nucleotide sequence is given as TGTGCCAGTAGTATCTCCACCTTCTATGGCTACACCTTC. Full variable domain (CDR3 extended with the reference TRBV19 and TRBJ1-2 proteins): DGGITQSPKYLFRKEGQNVTLSCEQNLNHDAMYWYRQDPGQGLRLIYYSQIVNDFQKGDIAEGYSVSREKKESFPLTVTSAQKNPTAFYLCASSISTFYGYTFGSGTRLTVV.